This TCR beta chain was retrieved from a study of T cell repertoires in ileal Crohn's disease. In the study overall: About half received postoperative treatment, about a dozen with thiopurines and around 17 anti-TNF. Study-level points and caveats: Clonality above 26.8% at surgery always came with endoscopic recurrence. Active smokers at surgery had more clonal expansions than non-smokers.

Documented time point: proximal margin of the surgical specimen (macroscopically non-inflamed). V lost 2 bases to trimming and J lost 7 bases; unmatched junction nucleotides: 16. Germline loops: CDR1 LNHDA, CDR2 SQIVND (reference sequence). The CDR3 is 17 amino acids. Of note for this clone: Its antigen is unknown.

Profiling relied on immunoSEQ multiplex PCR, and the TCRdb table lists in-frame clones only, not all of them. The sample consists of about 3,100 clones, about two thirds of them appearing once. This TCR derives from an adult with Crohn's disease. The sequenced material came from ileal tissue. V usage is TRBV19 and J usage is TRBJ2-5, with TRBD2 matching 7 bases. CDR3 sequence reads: CASSIPLAGSDRPTQYF. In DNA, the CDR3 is TGTGCCAGTAGTATACCCTTAGCGGGCTCTGATCGTCCGACCCAGTACTTC.